The next 25 T cell receptor beta chains were all read from a single sample in a study of cytomegalovirus exposure and HLA in healthy donors. In the PCR, 60 Vbeta and 13 Jbeta primers were used. Data came from immunoSEQ multiplex PCR; TCRdb stores just in-frame clones and leaves some out. This sample yields roughly 80,000 clones, of which around 81% are seen a single time; under 2% belongs to the top ten. What was sequenced was PBMCs. These receptor sequences come from a woman in her twenties or thirties in good health and CMV-seronegative.

The chain couples TRBV5-1 to TRBJ1-4; D unclear. This CDR3 is built from 15 residues. Looked up from germline, CDR1 is SGHRS and CDR2 is YFSETQ. Trimming cost V 1 base and J 3 bases, with 10 bases left between them. In DNA form, the CDR3 reads TGCGCCAGCAGCTTGTCGGGTTTGGCTAATGAAAAACTGTTTTTT. The encoded protein is CASSLSGLANEKLFF.

V and J are TRBV12-5 and TRBJ2-2; D is perhaps TRBD2 (6 bases). CDR3 size: 16 residues. Germline V gene sequence: CDR1 LGHNT, CDR2 FRNRAP. V was trimmed by 2 bases and J by 0 bases, leaving 10 bases between them. CDR3 coding DNA: TGTGCTAGTGGTTTGTTCGCGGGACCGAACACCGGGGAGCTGTTTTTT. The encoded protein is CASGLFAGPNTGELFF. The complete variable domain, with remaining parts taken from reference TRBV12-5 and TRBJ2-2, reads DARVTQTPRHKVTEMGQEVTMRCQPILGHNTVFWYRQTMMQGLELLAYFRNRAPLDDSGMPKDRFSAEMPDATLATLKIQPSEPRDSAVYFCASGLFAGPNTGELFFGEGSRLTVL.

This chain links TRBV6-5 with TRBJ1-2, with D tentatively TRBD1 (6 bases). Between the trimmed V and J ends, which lost 0 bases and 5 bases, there was a span of 13 bases. CDR3 length equals 15 residues. Germline V gene sequence: CDR1 MNHEY, CDR2 SVGAGI. The CDR3 region is CASSYSSVQGYGYTF. The CDR3, as DNA: TGTGCCAGCAGTTACTCCAGCGTACAGGGATATGGCTACACCTTC.

The V and J genes are TRBV7-9 and TRBJ2-5, with 9 bases lining up with TRBD2. The junction had 10 bases not matched to a gene; V was cut back by 3 bases and J by 5 bases. The CDR3 runs to 16 residues. Germline V gene data show CDR1 as SEHNR and CDR2 as FQNEAQ (reference sequence). DNA for the CDR3: TGTGCCAGCAGCTTCAGACTAGCGGCCCCTCGGGAGACCCAGTACTTC. This codes for CASSFRLAAPRETQYF. Using reference TRBV7-9 and TRBJ2-5 for the parts outside the CDR3, the full variable domain is DTGVSQNPRHKITKRGQNVTFRCDPISEHNRLYWYRQTLGQGPEFLTYFQNEAQLEKSRLLSDRFSAERPKGSFSTLEIQRTEQGDSAMYLCASSFRLAAPRETQYFGPGTRLLVL.

This rearrangement joins TRBV5-4 to TRBJ2-3, with 9 bases that match TRBD1. The germline V gene encodes CDR1 SGHNT and CDR2 YYREEE (reference sequence). After removal of 4 bases from V and 3 bases from J, the junction contained 9 bases not matched to a gene. The CDR3 contains 16 residues. The CDR3 DNA is TGTGCCAGCAGCCCGGACAGGGGCACGGGAACAGATACGCAGTATTTT. Translating it yields CASSPDRGTGTDTQYF.

V is TRBV19 and J is TRBJ2-1; perhaps TRBD2 as D (6 bases). This CDR3 is 20 amino acids long. V was cut by 5 bases and J by 0 bases, with 26 bases left in between. CDR1 is LNHDA and CDR2 is SQIVND in the germline V gene (reference sequence). The CDR3: CASSSRGTWGYESSYNEQFF. CDR3 nucleotides: TGTGCCAGTAGTTCCCGGGGGACGTGGGGTTACGAAAGCTCCTACAATGAGCAGTTCTTC. Full variable domain (remainder filled in from reference TRBV19 and TRBJ2-1): DGGITQSPKYLFRKEGQNVTLSCEQNLNHDAMYWYRQDPGQGLRLIYYSQIVNDFQKGDIAEGYSVSREKKESFPLTVTSAQKNPTAFYLCASSSRGTWGYESSYNEQFFGPGTRLTVL.

The rearrangement joins TRBV7-2 to TRBJ2-7; D not resolved. CDR1 is SGHTA and CDR2 is FQGNSA in the germline V gene. The CDR3 is made up of 15 amino acids. V lost 5 bases to trimming and J lost 1 base, with 15 bases between them. CDR3 loop: CASSESLAGSYEQYF. Here the CDR3 DNA reads TGTGCCAGCAGCGAATCCTTAGCCGGGTCCTACGAGCAGTACTTC.

J is TRBJ1-3 and V is TRBV6-4; 9 bases line up with TRBD1. The CDR3 runs to 18 residues. Germline V lookup: CDR1 MRHNA, CDR2 SNTAGT. The V and J ends lost 6 bases and 0 bases, in that order; junction bases with no gene match: 12. The chain's CDR3 is CASRRGDREPSSGNTIYF. The DNA for the CDR3 is TGTGCCAGCAGGAGGGGGGACAGGGAGCCGAGCTCTGGAAACACCATATATTTT.

The sample holds a few counts of this clone. At one end the junction does not follow the germline gene, possibly because of a read error. V and J are TRBV7-9 and TRBJ2-3; possibly TRBD1 for D (5 bases). This CDR3 region has 15 residues. Germline-derived CDR1 and CDR2 are SEHNR and FQNEAQ (reference sequence). In DNA, the CDR3 is TGTGCCAGCAGCCTCAGGGAACTTAGCACGGATACGCAGTATTTT. Protein sequence: CASSLRELSTDTQYF.

This chain links TRBV5-1 with TRBJ2-5; D is possibly TRBD1 (5 bases). Germline V gene lookup returns CDR1 SGHRS and CDR2 YFSETQ. CDR3 length: 17 amino acids. The ends were cut back, 0 bases at V and 5 bases at J, with 20 bases in the middle. The CDR3 here is CASSLGPLKGPWETQYF. The CDR3, as DNA: TGCGCCAGCAGCTTGGGGCCCCTAAAGGGGCCCTGGGAGACCCAGTACTTC.

The chain combines TRBV19 with TRBJ2-5; 8 positions match TRBD2. The CDR3 covers 17 residues. Germline V CDR1 and CDR2: LNHDA, SQIVND (reference sequence). The ends lost 6 bases at V and 2 bases at J; junction bases unmatched: 14. DNA of the CDR3: TGTGCCAGTAGATGGAGGGGAACTAGCGGTGCTCAAGAGACCCAGTACTTC. Translated, it gives CASRWRGTSGAQETQYF.

The CDR3 is CASSLNTGGISTGELFF. Here the CDR3 DNA reads TGTGCCAGCAGCCTGAACACAGGGGGGATCAGCACCGGGGAGCTGTTTTTT. The genes are TRBV7-9 and TRBJ2-2; TRBD1 agrees at 8 bases. Germline CDR1 reads SEHNR; CDR2 reads FQNEAQ (reference sequence). The CDR3 is 17 amino acids. The trim removed 5 bases at V and 4 bases at J, leaving 12 bases unmatched.

This clone showed up just a few times. This chain joins TRBV7-8 and TRBJ2-3; 9 bases are shared with TRBD2. The CDR3 has 15 residues. After removal of 5 bases from V and 1 base from J, the junction contained 4 bases not matched to a gene. Germline V CDR1 and CDR2: SGHVS, FQNEAQ. The CDR3, as DNA: TGTGCCAGCAGCCTTTGGACTAGCGGCACAGATACGCAGTATTTT. As protein: CASSLWTSGTDTQYF. The whole variable domain, remainder taken from reference TRBV7-8 and TRBJ2-3, is GAGVSQSPRYKVAKRGQDVALRCDPISGHVSLFWYQQALGQGPEFLTYFQNEAQLDKSGLPSDRFFAERPEGSVSTLKIQRTQQEDSAVYLCASSLWTSGTDTQYFGPGTRLTVL.

The V call is TRBV4-1, the J call TRBJ2-3, with 8 bases aligning to TRBD2. This CDR3 has 20 residues. Germline CDR1 MGHRA, CDR2 YSYEKL. The junction had 15 bases not matched to a gene; V was cut back by 0 bases and J by 1 base. CDR3 residues: CASSQDSLAAGGRGTDTQYF. CDR3 nucleotides: TGCGCCAGCAGCCAAGATTCACTAGCGGCGGGGGGAAGAGGCACAGATACGCAGTATTTT.

This chain links TRBV6-5 with TRBJ2-6, with D unclear. The CDR3 totals 13 residues. Germline assignment: CDR1 MNHEY and CDR2 SVGAGI. The ends were cut back, 6 bases at V and 0 bases at J, with 3 bases in the middle. The CDR3 loop is CASRSSGANVLTF. DNA of the CDR3: TGTGCCAGCAGGAGCTCTGGGGCCAACGTCCTGACTTTC.

V gene TRBV15 combines with J gene TRBJ2-5; possible D gene TRBD1, 5 bases. V was trimmed by 0 bases and J by 4 bases, leaving 12 bases between them. The germline CDR1 and CDR2 sequences are LNHNV and YYDKDF (reference sequence). This CDR3 is 15 amino acids long. CDR3 coding DNA: TGTGCCACCAGCAGAGACTCGCAGGGCACAGAGACCCAGTACTTC. Protein: CATSRDSQGTETQYF.

The chain employs TRBV9 and TRBJ2-7; 7 nucleotides align to TRBD2. Germline-derived CDR1 and CDR2 are SGDLS and YYNGEE. The CDR3 loop spans 13 amino acids. V was pared by 4 bases and J by 5 bases, with 6 bases of the junction left unmatched. CDR3 region: CASSLGGFDEQYF. The CDR3 nucleotides read TGTGCCAGCAGCCTCGGGGGGTTCGACGAGCAGTACTTC. The entire variable domain, with the rest obtained from reference TRBV9 and TRBJ2-7, is as follows: DSGVTQTPKHLITATGQRVTLRCSPRSGDLSVYWYQQSLDQGLQFLIQYYNGEERAKGNILERFSAQQFPDLHSELNLSSLELGDSALYFCASSLGGFDEQYFGPGTRLTVT.

The chain employs TRBV5-1 and TRBJ1-1; 10 bases line up with TRBD1. The V segment lost 0 bases and the J segment 10 bases; nucleotides outside the gene matches: 9. CDR1 SGHRS and CDR2 YFSETQ come from the germline V gene. CDR3 length: 15 amino acids. The CDR3 sequence is CASSLGPTGGEIAFF. CDR3 DNA sequence: TGCGCCAGCAGCTTGGGCCCGACAGGGGGCGAAATAGCTTTCTTT.

The V call is TRBV11-2, the J call TRBJ2-4; 7 positions match TRBD1. The V segment lost 5 bases and the J segment 0 bases; nucleotides outside the gene matches: 10. CDR1 SGHAT and CDR2 FQNNGV come from the germline V gene. The CDR3 spans 17 residues. CDR3 coding DNA: TGTGCCAGCAGCGCCATGACAGGGCCTCTAGCCAAAAACATTCAGTACTTC. Translation: CASSAMTGPLAKNIQYF.

The J gene is TRBJ2-5, the V gene TRBV27; no definite D call. CDR3 length: 13 amino acids. V lost 5 bases, J lost 3 bases, and 10 bases lay in between. Germline values: CDR1 MNHEY, CDR2 SMNVEV (reference sequence). The DNA for the CDR3 is TGTGCCAGCAGTCCGCTATTTAAAGAGACCCAGTACTTC. The encoded protein is CASSPLFKETQYF.

Comment on this clone: Sequence at one end of the junction differs from germline and may be a read error. The rearrangement links TRBV7-7 to TRBJ2-1; a possible D gene is TRBD1 (6 bases). CDR1 and CDR2 from the germline V gene are SSHAT and FNYEAQ (reference sequence). The CDR3 runs to 15 residues. This CDR3 reads CASSRGGTPVEKQFF. CDR3 DNA sequence: TGTGCTAGCAGCCGAGGGGGTACCCCGGTGGAGAAGCAGTTCTTC.

This chain uses TRBV19 with TRBJ2-3, with 13 bases lining up with TRBD2. The CDR3 is 17 residues long. V lost 6 bases to trimming and J lost 4 bases; unmatched junction nucleotides: 10. Germline V gives CDR1 LNHDA, CDR2 SQIVND (reference sequence). CDR3 DNA: TGTGCCAGTAGCTCGAGGGGACTAGCGGGATGGCCAGATACGCAGTATTTT. This encodes CASSSRGLAGWPDTQYF. Based on the CDR3 plus reference TRBV19 and TRBJ2-3, the full variable domain is DGGITQSPKYLFRKEGQNVTLSCEQNLNHDAMYWYRQDPGQGLRLIYYSQIVNDFQKGDIAEGYSVSREKKESFPLTVTSAQKNPTAFYLCASSSRGLAGWPDTQYFGPGTRLTVL.

V is TRBV10-3 and J is TRBJ2-1; TRBD2 agrees at 14 bases. The CDR3 spans 17 residues. Germline lookup yields CDR1 ENHRY and CDR2 SYGVKD. V was pared by 5 bases and J by 4 bases, with 7 bases of the junction left unmatched. CDR3 region: CAISRTSGRSFYNEQFF. The DNA for the CDR3 is TGTGCCATCAGTAGGACTAGCGGGAGGTCCTTTTACAATGAGCAGTTCTTC.

The V and J genes are TRBV9 and TRBJ2-2; maybe TRBD2 (5 bases). The length of the CDR3 is 17 residues. Germline values: CDR1 SGDLS, CDR2 YYNGEE. V shed 1 base and J shed 2 bases, with 15 bases lying between them. In DNA, the CDR3 is TGTGCCAGCAGCGTAAGGGAGTGGAAAATAAACACCGGGGAGCTGTTTTTT. Amino acids: CASSVREWKINTGELFF. Complete variable domain (other parts from reference TRBV9 and TRBJ2-2): DSGVTQTPKHLITATGQRVTLRCSPRSGDLSVYWYQQSLDQGLQFLIQYYNGEERAKGNILERFSAQQFPDLHSELNLSSLELGDSALYFCASSVREWKINTGELFFGEGSRLTVL.

The chain couples TRBV23-1 to TRBJ2-2, with 15 bases matching TRBD2. TRBV23-1 is an ORF, with its function uncertain. This CDR3 spans 19 amino acids. Trimming took 4 bases from V and 0 from J; bases not matched to a gene: 6. CDR3 sequence (DNA): TGCGCCAGCAGTCCAGGGCGGACTAGCGGGAGGGCGAACACCGGGGAGCTGTTTTTT. Translated, it gives CASSPGRTSGRANTGELFF.